This T cell receptor (beta chain) was found in a study of blood T cell repertoires in COVID-19. Study-level background: COVID-19 samples from acute and convalescent phases originated in the United States, Italy and Spain. From T cells, B-cell-depleted T cells, or PBMCs came the material, which was cDNA or gDNA.

Germline lookup yields CDR1 SGDLS and CDR2 YYNGEE. The CDR3 is 17 amino acids. Trimming cost V 0 bases and J 9 bases; bases outside gene matches: 12. This clone came up once. Using immunoSEQ multiplex PCR, the repertoire was profiled, and TCRdb retains in-frame clones only, with some absent. Of approximately 56,000 clones listed, about 80% are singletons. The material sequenced was peripheral blood. This chain links TRBV9 with TRBJ2-1; the match to TRBD2 covers 10 bases. This sequence originates from a man between 65 and 79 years old with active COVID-19. The CDR3 reads CASSVEGSGGPGSEQFF. CDR3 sequence (DNA): TGTGCCAGCAGCGTAGAGGGTAGCGGGGGGCCGGGTAGTGAGCAGTTCTTC.